This T cell receptor (beta chain) was found in a study of blood T cell repertoires in COVID-19. Study information: Acute and convalescent COVID-19 specimens originated in the United States, Italy and Spain. In each case, the material was cDNA or gDNA derived from T cells, B-cell-depleted T cells, or PBMCs.

Authors' data handling: It was from reference gene primer amplification that nucleated cell counts were estimated. Data came from immunoSEQ multiplex PCR; TCRdb stores just in-frame clones and leaves some out. Clonal size and the V and J genes are those of that table, whereas D and trimming came from the DNA. The sample comprises some 130,000 clones, roughly 84% of which are singletons, and 9.5% to 15% rests with the top ten. V lost 5 bases and J lost 2; bases outside the gene matches: 9. Germline V gene sequence: CDR1 SEHNR, CDR2 FQNEAQ (reference sequence). The CDR3 totals 17 residues. The TCR was taken from a young woman who had recovered from COVID-19. Sequencing was done on a sample of peripheral blood. V usage is TRBV7-9 and J usage is TRBJ2-6; 7 bases are a match to TRBD1. The CDR3 sequence is CASSPLRGPPGANVLTF. Written as DNA, the CDR3 is TGTGCCAGCAGCCCCTTGAGGGGGCCGCCTGGGGCCAACGTCCTGACTTTC.